This T cell receptor beta chain derives from a study of blood T cell repertoires in COVID-19. Across the study: The United States, Italy and Spain provided the acute and convalescent COVID-19 samples.

In the study's own analysis: Estimation of nucleated cell counts relied on the amplification of reference gene primers. Assay: immunoSEQ multiplex PCR; the TCRdb copy retains only in-frame clones and omits some. Clone size and V and J calls were adopted from that table, with D and trimming inferred from the DNA. Of about 160,000 clones in the sample, around 90% were seen once. The material sequenced was peripheral blood. The TCR originated in a man in his sixties with acute or convalescent COVID-19.

CDR3 sequence reads: CASSVDGRWSGTDTQYF. CDR3 bases: TGTGCCAGCAGCGTAGATGGGAGGTGGAGTGGGACAGATACGCAGTATTTT. The chain has TRBV9 and TRBJ2-3; tentatively, D is TRBD2 (6 bases). The CDR3 loop spans 17 amino acids. V lost 0 bases and J lost 3, with 17 bases in between. From germline, CDR1 is SGDLS and CDR2 YYNGEE.